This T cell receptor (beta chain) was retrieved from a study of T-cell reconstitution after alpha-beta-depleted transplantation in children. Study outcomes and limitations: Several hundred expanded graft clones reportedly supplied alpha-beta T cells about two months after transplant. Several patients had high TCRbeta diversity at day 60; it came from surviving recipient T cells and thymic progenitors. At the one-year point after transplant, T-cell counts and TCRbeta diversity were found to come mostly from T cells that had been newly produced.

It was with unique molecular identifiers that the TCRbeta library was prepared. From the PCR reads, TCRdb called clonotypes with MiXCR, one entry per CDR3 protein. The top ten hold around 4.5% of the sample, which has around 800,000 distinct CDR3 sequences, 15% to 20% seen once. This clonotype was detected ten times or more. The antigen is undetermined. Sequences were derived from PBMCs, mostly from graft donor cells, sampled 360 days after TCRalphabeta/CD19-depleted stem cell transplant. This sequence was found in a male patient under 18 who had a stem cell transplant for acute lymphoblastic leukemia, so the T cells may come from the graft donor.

CDR3 DNA: TGCGCCAGCAGCTTCCTAGCGGGCCCAACAGATACGCAGTATTTT. It specifies CASSFLAGPTDTQYF. The chain uses TRBV5-1 and TRBJ2-3; TRBD2 aligns across 8 bases. V dropped 2 bases and J dropped 3; count of bases not matched to a gene: 5. Germline V gives CDR1 SGHRS, CDR2 YFSETQ. This CDR3 has 15 residues.